The T cell receptor beta chain under discussion was sequenced for a study of T cells after yellow fever vaccination. Comments on this clonotype: What it recognizes is unknown.

Study-wide results and caveats: The booster response re-showed most primary clones: approximately 97% CD4, around 87% CD8.

In TCRdb, the 5' RACE reads were re-called with MiXCR into one record per CDR3 protein. The sample shows about 630,000 distinct CDR3 sequences, approximately 13% of them seen only once. Between the trimmed V and J ends, which lost 1 base and 8 bases, there was a span of 12 bases. This CDR3 has 14 amino acids. CDR1 LNHNV and CDR2 YYDKDF come from the germline V gene (reference sequence). This TCR came from a man younger than 45 who received the YFV17D yellow fever vaccine. Sequencing used PBMCs, obtained on the day of the yellow fever booster vaccination. The genes are TRBV15 and TRBJ2-1, with unresolved D. CDR3 nucleotides: TGTGCCACCAGCAGAGCGTGGGGTGTAGATGAGCAGTTCTTC. This encodes CATSRAWGVDEQFF.